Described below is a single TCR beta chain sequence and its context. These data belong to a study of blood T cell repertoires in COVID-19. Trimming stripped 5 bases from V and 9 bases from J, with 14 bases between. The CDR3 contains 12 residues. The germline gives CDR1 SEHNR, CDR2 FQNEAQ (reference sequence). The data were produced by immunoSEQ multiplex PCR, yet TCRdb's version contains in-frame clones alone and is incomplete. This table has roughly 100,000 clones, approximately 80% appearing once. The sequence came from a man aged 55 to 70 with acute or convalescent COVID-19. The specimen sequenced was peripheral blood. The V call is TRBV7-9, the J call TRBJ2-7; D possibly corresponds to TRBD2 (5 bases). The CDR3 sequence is CASSNQGLGQYF. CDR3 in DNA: TGTGCCAGCAGCAACCAAGGACTTGGGCAGTACTTC.